The 9 T cell receptor beta chains below all came from one sample that was sequenced in a study of blood T cell repertoires in COVID-19. Produced via immunoSEQ multiplex PCR; TCRdb's table is partial and in-frame only. This table holds fewer than 350,000 clones, around 90% found once. The source material was peripheral blood. Receptor source: a woman aged 25 to 39 with COVID-19, enrolled during active disease.

In its sample, this clone was seen many times. This chain uses TRBV10-3 with TRBJ2-7, with 7 bases fitting TRBD1. V gave up 9 bases and J gave up 2 bases; unmatched junction bases: 4. This CDR3 region has 12 residues. CDR1 is ENHRY, CDR2 SYGVKD, per germline. The CDR3 sequence: CAIRQGTYEQYF. CDR3 coding DNA: TGTGCCATTCGACAGGGCACCTACGAGCAGTACTTC.

The V call is TRBV21-1, the J call TRBJ1-6; the table's D call TRBD1 went unverified against the DNA. TRBV21-1 is a recognized pseudogene. This CDR3 spans 14 amino acids. The chain's CDR3 is CASSKGARNSPLHF. The CDR3 coding sequence is TGTGCCAGCAGCAAAGGGGCACGTAATTCACCCCTCCACTTT.

The CDR3 bases are TGTGCCAGCAGCCGCGGGCCCACTAGCCTGGATACGCAGTATTTT. This codes for CASSRGPTSLDTQYF. J is TRBJ2-3 and V is TRBV7-2; possibly TRBD2 for D (6 bases). The CDR3 is made up of 15 amino acids. V was shortened by 5 bases and J by 6 bases, with 18 bases between the two germline ends. The V gene's germline CDR1 is SGHTA and CDR2 FQGNSA.

DNA for the CDR3: TGTGCCAGCAGGCGACCAGGGGAAAAACTGTTTTTT. Translated: CASRRPGEKLFF. The V and J genes are TRBV12-3 or TRBV12-4 and TRBJ1-4; D is possibly TRBD1 (5 bases). CDR3 length: 12 amino acids. V lost 6 bases, J lost 8 bases, and 10 bases lay in between.

The rearrangement links TRBV4-3 to TRBJ1-3; tentatively, D is TRBD1 (6 bases). The CDR3 is made up of 16 amino acids. Deletions cut 0 bases from V and 5 bases from J, with 14 bases between. CDR1 and CDR2 from the germline V gene are LGHNA and YSLEER. Here the CDR3 reads CASSQELQGGRNTIYF. The CDR3 nucleotides are TGCGCCAGCAGCCAAGAACTACAGGGCGGAAGAAACACCATATATTTT.

This sequence joins TRBV19 and TRBJ2-3; D may be TRBD1 (7 bases). This CDR3 contains 15 residues. Germline V lookup: CDR1 LNHDA, CDR2 SQIVND (reference sequence). The germline V and J ends were trimmed by 2 bases and 1 base, with 10 bases remaining between them. This CDR3 is CASSIWRGRTDTQYF. In nucleotides, the CDR3 is TGTGCCAGTAGTATATGGAGGGGGCGCACAGATACGCAGTATTTT.

The chain recombines TRBV30 with TRBJ1-1; 7 positions match TRBD1. The junction had 6 bases not matched to a gene; V was cut back by 5 bases and J by 0 bases. This CDR3 is built from 14 residues. From germline, CDR1 is GTSNPN and CDR2 SVGIG (reference sequence). DNA of the CDR3: TGTGCCTGGTCGTGGACAGGTGTGAACACTGAAGCTTTCTTT. It codes for CAWSWTGVNTEAFF.

The chain recombines TRBV5-1 with TRBJ1-2; no clear D. The germline V gene encodes CDR1 SGHRS and CDR2 YFSETQ. Between the trimmed V and J ends, which lost 0 bases and 3 bases, there was a span of 6 bases. The CDR3 spans 13 residues. The CDR3: CASSLEQYYGYTF. CDR3 nucleotide sequence: TGCGCCAGCAGCTTGGAACAGTACTATGGCTACACCTTC.

This clone was counted between two and nine times. This chain joins TRBV7-2 and TRBJ1-5; 8 bases are a match to TRBD1. The CDR3 runs to 14 residues. The trim removed 5 bases at V and 7 bases at J, leaving 7 bases unmatched. In germline, CDR1 is SGHTA, CDR2 FQGNSA. The CDR3 loop reads CASSLDRGGQPQHF. The CDR3 nucleotides read TGTGCCAGCAGCCTCGACAGGGGAGGCCAGCCCCAGCATTTT. Drawing the rest from reference TRBV7-2 and TRBJ1-5, the complete variable domain is GAGVSQSPSNKVTEKGKDVELRCDPISGHTALYWYRQSLGQGLEFLIYFQGNSAPDKSGLPSDRFSAERTGGSVSTLTIQRTQQEDSAVYLCASSLDRGGQPQHFGDGTRLSIL.